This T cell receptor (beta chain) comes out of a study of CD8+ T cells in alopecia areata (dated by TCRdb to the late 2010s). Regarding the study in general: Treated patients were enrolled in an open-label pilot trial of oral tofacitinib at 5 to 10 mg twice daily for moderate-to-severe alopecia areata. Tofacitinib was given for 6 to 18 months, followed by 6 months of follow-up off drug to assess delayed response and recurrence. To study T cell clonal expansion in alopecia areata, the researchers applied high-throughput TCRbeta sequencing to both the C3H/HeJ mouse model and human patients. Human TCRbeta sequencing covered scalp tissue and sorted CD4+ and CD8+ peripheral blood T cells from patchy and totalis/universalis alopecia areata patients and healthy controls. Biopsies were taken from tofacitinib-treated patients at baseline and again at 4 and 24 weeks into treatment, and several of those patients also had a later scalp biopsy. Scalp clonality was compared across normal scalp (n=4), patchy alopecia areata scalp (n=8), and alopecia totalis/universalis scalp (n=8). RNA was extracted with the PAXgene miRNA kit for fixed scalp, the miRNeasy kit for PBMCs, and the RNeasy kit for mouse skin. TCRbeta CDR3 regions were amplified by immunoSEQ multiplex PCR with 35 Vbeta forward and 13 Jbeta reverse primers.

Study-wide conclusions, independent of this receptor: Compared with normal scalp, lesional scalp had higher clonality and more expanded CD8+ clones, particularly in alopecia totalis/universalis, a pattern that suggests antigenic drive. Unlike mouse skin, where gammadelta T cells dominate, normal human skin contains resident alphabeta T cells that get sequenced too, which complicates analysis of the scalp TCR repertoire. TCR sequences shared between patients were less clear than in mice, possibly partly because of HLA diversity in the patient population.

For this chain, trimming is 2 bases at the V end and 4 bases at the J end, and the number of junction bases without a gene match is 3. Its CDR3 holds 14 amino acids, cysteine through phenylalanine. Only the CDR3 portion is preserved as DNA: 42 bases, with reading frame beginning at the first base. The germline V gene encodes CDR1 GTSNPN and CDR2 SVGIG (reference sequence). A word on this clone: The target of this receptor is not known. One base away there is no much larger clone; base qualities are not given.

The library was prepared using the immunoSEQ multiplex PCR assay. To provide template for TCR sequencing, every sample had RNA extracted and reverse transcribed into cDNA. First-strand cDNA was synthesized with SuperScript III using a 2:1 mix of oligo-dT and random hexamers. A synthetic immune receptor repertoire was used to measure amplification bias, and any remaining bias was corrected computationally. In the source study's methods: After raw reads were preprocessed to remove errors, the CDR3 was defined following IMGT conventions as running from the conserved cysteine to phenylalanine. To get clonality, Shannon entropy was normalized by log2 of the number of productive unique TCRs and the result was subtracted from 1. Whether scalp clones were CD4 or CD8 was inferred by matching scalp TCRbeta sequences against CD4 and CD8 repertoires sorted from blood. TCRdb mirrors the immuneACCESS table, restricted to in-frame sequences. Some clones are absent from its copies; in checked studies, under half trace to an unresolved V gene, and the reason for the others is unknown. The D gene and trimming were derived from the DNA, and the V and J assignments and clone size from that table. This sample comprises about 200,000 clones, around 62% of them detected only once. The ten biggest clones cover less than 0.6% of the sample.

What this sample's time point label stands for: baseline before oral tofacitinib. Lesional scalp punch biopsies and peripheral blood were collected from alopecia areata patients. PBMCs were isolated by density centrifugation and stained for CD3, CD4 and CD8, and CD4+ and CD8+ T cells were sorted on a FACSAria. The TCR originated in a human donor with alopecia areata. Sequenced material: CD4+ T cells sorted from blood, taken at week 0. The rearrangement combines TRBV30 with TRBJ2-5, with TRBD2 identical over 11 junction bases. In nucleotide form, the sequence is TGTGCCTGGAGTAGAGGACTAGCGGGAGAGACCCAGTACTTC. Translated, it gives CAWSRGLAGETQYF. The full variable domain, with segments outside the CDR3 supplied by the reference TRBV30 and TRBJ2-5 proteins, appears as SQTIHQWPATLVQPVGSPLSLECTVEGTSNPNLYWYRQAAGRGLQLLFYSVGIGQISSEVPQNLSASRPQDRQFILSSKKLLLSDSGFYLCAWSRGLAGETQYFGPGTRLLVL.